A single sample gave rise to the 11 T cell receptor beta chains below, sequenced in a study of T cells in tumors after PD-1 blockade. TCRdb keeps only in-frame clones here, not all; method: immunoSEQ multiplex PCR. The data contain over 12,000 clones, roughly 82% of them seen just once; the ten biggest clones take up under 25%. This specimen was PBMCs, taken after anti-PD-1 treatment. The source is a human donor with basal cell carcinoma.

This clone was detected a few times. The V call is TRBV12-3 or TRBV12-4, the J call TRBJ2-5; 9 nucleotides line up with TRBD2. V lost 8 bases, J lost 6 bases, and 7 bases stayed unmatched. The CDR3 spans 13 residues. The CDR3 coding sequence is TGTGCCAGCTACAGCGGGGGGAGGAAGACCCAGTACTTC. Residues: CASYSGGRKTQYF.

V usage is TRBV6-5 and J usage is TRBJ1-6; D is ambiguous. From germline, CDR1 is MNHEY and CDR2 SVGAGI. The CDR3 consists of 14 residues. V was cut by 6 bases and J by 3 bases, with 9 bases left in between. CDR3 sequence reads: CASSVQRYNSPLHF. The CDR3 region has the DNA TGTGCCAGCAGCGTCCAGCGCTATAATTCACCCCTCCACTTT.

The chain has TRBV11-2 and TRBJ2-7; tentative D call: TRBD1 (5 bases). CDR3 length: 18 amino acids. Deletions cut 1 base from V and 1 base from J, with 20 bases between. Germline V gives CDR1 SGHAT, CDR2 FQNNGV. This CDR3 is CASSLAGERWQGSYEQYF. CDR3 DNA: TGTGCCAGCAGCTTAGCAGGTGAGAGGTGGCAGGGTTCCTACGAGCAGTACTTC.

The chain couples TRBV5-6 to TRBJ1-2; 9 positions agree with TRBD1. The CDR3 extends over 15 amino acids. In germline, CDR1 is SGHDT, CDR2 YYEEEE. J was trimmed by 8 bases and V by 4 bases; bases with no gene match: 12. The CDR3 coding sequence is TGTGCCAGCAGCCTAACCTCGGACAGGGGAAGCGGCTACACCTTC. Protein: CASSLTSDRGSGYTF.

This clone is a singleton in its sample. This chain joins TRBV6-5 and TRBJ2-6; no firm D call. Looked up from germline, CDR1 is MNHEY and CDR2 is SVGAGI. The CDR3 runs to 15 residues. V gave up 5 bases and J gave up 2 bases, with 10 bases separating them. The CDR3 coding sequence is TGTGCCAGCAGTCCAAAGTGGACTGGGGCCAACGTCCTGACTTTC. Its translation: CASSPKWTGANVLTF.

The V call is TRBV5-1, the J call TRBJ1-1; D not certain. There are 14 residues in the CDR3. The V gene lost 9 bases and the J gene lost 2 bases, with 17 bases spanning the gap. CDR1 SGHRS and CDR2 YFSETQ come from the germline V gene. For the CDR3, the DNA is TGCGCCACCTCTCGAGGAGGGCACAACACTGAAGCTTTCTTT. Protein product: CATSRGGHNTEAFF.

The chain uses TRBV2 and TRBJ1-6; unclear D gene. This CDR3 region has 14 residues. With 4 bases removed from V and 0 bases from J, the gap between germline ends came to 4 bases. Germline V gene lookup returns CDR1 SNHLY and CDR2 FYNNEI. In DNA, the CDR3 is TGTGCCAGCAGTGGCAGCTCCTATAATTCACCCCTCCACTTT. Translating it yields CASSGSSYNSPLHF.

The chain is built from TRBV4-2 and TRBJ1-5, with D tentatively TRBD1 (5 bases). Germline CDR1 LGHNA, CDR2 YNFKEQ. V lost 0 bases, J lost 6 bases, and 9 bases lay in between. CDR3 length: 14 amino acids. CDR3 bases: TGTGCCAGCAGCCAAGACGGGGGGAGTCAGCCCCAGCATTTT. Amino acid sequence: CASSQDGGSQPQHF.

This chain connects TRBV24-1 to TRBJ1-1; unclear D gene. Per germline, CDR1 KGHDR and CDR2 SFDVKD. With 7 bases removed from V and 0 bases from J, the gap between germline ends came to 8 bases. The CDR3 consists of 13 residues. For the CDR3, the DNA is TGTGCCACCAGGGGGAGTCTGAACACTGAAGCTTTCTTT. As protein: CATRGSLNTEAFF.

The chain employs TRBV7-9 and TRBJ2-1; a possible D gene is TRBD1 (5 bases). In germline, CDR1 is SEHNR, CDR2 FQNEAQ (reference sequence). This CDR3 has 14 residues. V was cut by 4 bases and J by 7 bases, with 14 bases left in between. The CDR3 nucleotides are TGTGCCAGCAGCTCGACAGATTCCCGGAATGAGCAGTTCTTC. This gives the protein CASSSTDSRNEQFF.

This clone was counted only a few times. J is TRBJ2-7 and V is TRBV7-6, with 7 bases aligning to TRBD1. The CDR3 is 16 amino acids. Germline trimming cut 4 bases from V and 0 bases from J; bases unmatched to any gene: 9. Germline V gene sequence: CDR1 SGHVS, CDR2 FNYEAQ. CDR3 sequence reads: CASSSPPGTASYEQYF. CDR3 coding DNA: TGTGCCAGCAGCTCCCCGCCCGGGACAGCCTCCTACGAGCAGTACTTC.